Each of the 9 T cell receptor beta chains below was sequenced from the same sample in a study of cytomegalovirus exposure and HLA in healthy donors. The PCR ran on 60 Vbeta and 13 Jbeta primers. Profiled with immunoSEQ multiplex PCR; TCRdb holds only in-frame clones, not every one. This sample carries some 180,000 clones, around 82% of them seen once, and the ten largest clones take just under 3%. What was sequenced was PBMCs. All receptors derive from a woman aged 30 to 39 in good health and CMV-seronegative.

This sequence joins TRBV5-1 and TRBJ1-5, with D tentatively TRBD1 (5 bases). This CDR3 spans 15 amino acids. CDR1 and CDR2 (germline): SGHRS, YFSETQ. Trimming took 3 bases from V and 4 from J, leaving 14 bases between them. The CDR3 region has the DNA TGCGCCAGCAGCTCCTCGGGGGGTCTTAATCAGCCCCAGCATTTT. This codes for CASSSSGGLNQPQHF.

The rearrangement links TRBV30 to TRBJ2-4; weak D call: TRBD2 (5 bases). Germline V gene sequence: CDR1 GTSNPN, CDR2 SVGIG (reference sequence). V was clipped by 2 bases and J by 0 bases, with 17 bases between them. The CDR3 runs 17 residues. CDR3 amino acids: CAWSSRGSALAKNIQYF. The CDR3 nucleotides read TGTGCCTGGAGTTCCCGAGGGAGCGCACTAGCCAAAAACATTCAGTACTTC.

The rearrangement uses TRBV29-1 and TRBJ2-2; 10 bases are a match to TRBD1. Germline CDR1 and CDR2: SQVTM and ANQGSEA. This CDR3 spans 16 amino acids. With V trimmed by 0 bases and J by 4 bases, 5 bases remained unmatched. The CDR3 reads CSVEDWGTGVTGELFF. DNA for the CDR3: TGCAGCGTTGAAGATTGGGGGACAGGGGTCACCGGGGAGCTGTTTTTT.

The rearrangement uses TRBV29-1 and TRBJ1-3, with D perhaps matching TRBD1 (5 bases). This CDR3 region has 13 residues. Germline lookup yields CDR1 SQVTM and CDR2 ANQGSEA. The V end lost 0 bases, the J end lost 4 bases, and 7 bases lay between the germline ends. This chain's CDR3 is CSVEDWTGNTIYF. The CDR3 nucleotides read TGCAGCGTTGAAGATTGGACAGGAAACACCATATATTTT.

This clone was counted only a few times. The chain combines TRBV6-1 with TRBJ2-7; 8 bases align to TRBD2. The length of the CDR3 is 14 residues. The ends lost 11 bases at V and 3 bases at J; junction bases unmatched: 12. Germline V CDR1 and CDR2: MNHNS, SASEGT. The CDR3 bases are TGTGCCGGGGGCACTAGCGGTAATCGCTACGAGCAGTACTTC. It specifies CAGGTSGNRYEQYF.

This clone has a single count. The rearrangement links TRBV10-3 to TRBJ1-5; weak D call: TRBD1 (5 bases). CDR3 size: 14 residues. CDR1 ENHRY and CDR2 SYGVKD come from the germline V gene. V was cut by 10 bases and J by 1 base, with 14 bases left in between. The CDR3 sequence is CATGREGSNQPQHF. As DNA, the CDR3 is TGTGCCACAGGACGGGAGGGGAGCAATCAGCCCCAGCATTTT.

This chain connects TRBV5-1 to TRBJ2-1; 9 bases are shared with TRBD2. The CDR3 loop spans 15 amino acids. V trimming: 4 bases; J trimming: 5 bases; junction bases outside the gene matches: 7. In germline, CDR1 is SGHRS, CDR2 YFSETQ. The CDR3 DNA is TGCGCCAGCAGCCCTAGCGGGAACGGGGACAATGAGCAGTTCTTC. It codes for CASSPSGNGDNEQFF.

The chain recombines TRBV7-9 with TRBJ2-2; possible D gene TRBD1, 6 bases. V was pared by 5 bases and J by 2 bases, with 12 bases between. The CDR3 totals 15 residues. Germline V gives CDR1 SEHNR, CDR2 FQNEAQ (reference sequence). The CDR3 sequence: CASSLGGVNTGELFF. The CDR3 DNA reads as TGTGCCAGCAGCCTAGGGGGAGTAAACACCGGGGAGCTGTTTTTT.

V and J are TRBV4-2 and TRBJ2-5; TRBD2 aligns across 9 bases. CDR3 length: 16 amino acids. J lost 5 bases, V lost 4 bases, and 11 bases had no gene match. In germline, CDR1 is LGHNA, CDR2 YNFKEQ. CDR3 in amino acids: CASSPRGGGAGETQYF. CDR3 coding DNA: TGTGCCAGCAGCCCTAGGGGCGGGGGGGCCGGGGAGACCCAGTACTTC.